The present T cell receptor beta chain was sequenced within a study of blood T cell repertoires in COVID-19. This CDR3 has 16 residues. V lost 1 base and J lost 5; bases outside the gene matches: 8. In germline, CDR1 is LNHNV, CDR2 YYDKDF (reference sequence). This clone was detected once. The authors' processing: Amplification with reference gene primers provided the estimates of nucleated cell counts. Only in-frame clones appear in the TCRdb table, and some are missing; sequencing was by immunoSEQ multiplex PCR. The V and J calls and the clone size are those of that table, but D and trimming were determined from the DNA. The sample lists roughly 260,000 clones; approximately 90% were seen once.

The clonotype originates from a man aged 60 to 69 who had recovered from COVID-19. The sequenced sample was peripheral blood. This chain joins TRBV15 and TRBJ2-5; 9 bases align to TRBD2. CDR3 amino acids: CATSRGPAGGWETQYF. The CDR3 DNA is TGTGCCACCAGCAGAGGTCCAGCGGGGGGTTGGGAGACCCAGTACTTC.